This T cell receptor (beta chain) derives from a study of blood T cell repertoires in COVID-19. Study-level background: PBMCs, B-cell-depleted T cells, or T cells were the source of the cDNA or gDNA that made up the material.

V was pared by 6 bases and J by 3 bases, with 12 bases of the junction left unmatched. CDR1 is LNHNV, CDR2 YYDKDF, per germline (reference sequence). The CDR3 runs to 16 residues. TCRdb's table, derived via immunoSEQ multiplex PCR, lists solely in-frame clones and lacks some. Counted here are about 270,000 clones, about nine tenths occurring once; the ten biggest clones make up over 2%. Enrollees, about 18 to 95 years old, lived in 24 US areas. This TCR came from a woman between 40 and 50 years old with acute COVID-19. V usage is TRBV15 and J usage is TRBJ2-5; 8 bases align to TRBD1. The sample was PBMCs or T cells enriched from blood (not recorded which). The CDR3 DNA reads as TGTGCCACCAGAGCTGCGTCAGGGGGCGGCAAAGAGACCCAGTACTTC. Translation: CATRAASGGGKETQYF.